The 23 T cell receptor beta chains below all came from one sample that was sequenced in a study of blood T cell repertoires in COVID-19. This table comes from immunoSEQ multiplex PCR, and its TCRdb copy is limited to in-frame clones, with some not included. The sample carries about 120,000 clones, 79% recorded once. The sample was peripheral blood. These receptors all stem from an elderly woman with acute or convalescent COVID-19.

The chain employs TRBV28 and TRBJ1-5; TRBD1 matches 10 bases. Germline-derived CDR1 and CDR2 are MDHEN and SYDVKM. The CDR3 has 14 residues. The V segment lost 7 bases and the J segment 5 bases; nucleotides outside the gene matches: 5. The CDR3 region has the DNA TGTGCCAGCACCCGGACAGGGGGGGATCAGCCCCAGCATTTT. Protein: CASTRTGGDQPQHF.

The rearrangement uses TRBV11-2 and TRBJ1-2; 9 nucleotides align to TRBD1. This CDR3 spans 16 amino acids. Unmatched junction bases numbered 15, after V lost 6 bases and J lost 7 bases. The germline V gene encodes CDR1 SGHAT and CDR2 FQNNGV. CDR3 region: CASSTTTGGAGFGYTF. The CDR3 coding sequence is TGTGCCAGCAGTACCACCACAGGGGGCGCTGGGTTTGGCTACACCTTC.

The rearrangement links TRBV6-5 to TRBJ1-3; possibly TRBD1 for D (5 bases). This CDR3 region has 16 residues. Germline V lookup: CDR1 MNHEY, CDR2 SVGAGI. Trimming cost V 2 bases and J 0 bases, with 11 bases left between them. CDR3 in amino acids: CASSYGTGYSGNTIYF. As DNA, the CDR3 is TGTGCCAGCAGTTACGGAACAGGCTACTCTGGAAACACCATATATTTT.

The chain uses TRBV11-2 and TRBJ1-1; no reliable D call. This CDR3 contains 13 residues. V lost 2 bases and J 3 bases, leaving 7 bases between the germline ends. The germline gives CDR1 SGHAT, CDR2 FQNNGV. The DNA for the CDR3 is TGTGCCAGCAGCTTACAAATGTACACTGAAGCTTTCTTT. It yields the protein CASSLQMYTEAFF.

This clone was observed a handful of times. The chain links TRBV19 to TRBJ2-3, with D perhaps matching TRBD1 (6 bases). This CDR3 has 14 residues. V shed 3 bases and J shed 3 bases, with 10 bases lying between them. Germline CDR1 LNHDA, CDR2 SQIVND (reference sequence). The chain's CDR3 is CASSIQRGTDTQYF. As DNA, the CDR3 is TGTGCCAGTAGTATCCAAAGGGGGACAGATACGCAGTATTTT.

The chain links TRBV29-1 to TRBJ2-7; TRBD1 matches 10 bases. CDR1 and CDR2 (germline): SQVTM, ANQGSEA. CDR3 length: 13 residues. V was clipped by 7 bases and J by 5 bases; unmatched bases: 8. CDR3 bases: TGCAGCGCCTCGGGACAGGGGTTCAACGAGCAGTACTTC. Translating it yields CSASGQGFNEQYF.

The chain has TRBV18 and TRBJ2-2, with 8 bases aligning to TRBD2. The V gene's germline CDR1 is KGHSH and CDR2 LQKENI. This CDR3 has 16 amino acids. After removal of 2 bases from V and 1 base from J, the junction contained 3 bases not matched to a gene. Written as DNA, the CDR3 is TGTGCCAGCTCACCAATTAGCGGGGTGAACACCGGGGAGCTGTTTTTT. As protein: CASSPISGVNTGELFF.

The V call is TRBV5-6, the J call TRBJ1-1; D is undetermined. Germline CDR1 and CDR2: SGHDT and YYEEEE. The germline V and J ends were trimmed by 2 bases and 3 bases, with 11 bases remaining between them. The CDR3 covers 14 residues. CDR3 coding DNA: TGTGCCAGCAGCTTTGACACCTTTGACACTGAAGCTTTCTTT. Encoded protein: CASSFDTFDTEAFF.

The CDR3 reads CASSLVADTQYF. The CDR3 bases are TGTGCCAGCAGCTTAGTAGCAGATACGCAGTATTTT. The genes are TRBV13 and TRBJ2-3; D is ambiguous. Between the trimmed V and J ends, which lost 1 base and 4 bases, there was a span of 3 bases. Germline CDR1 and CDR2: PRHDT and FYEKMQ (reference sequence). The CDR3 spans 12 residues.

This chain connects TRBV19 to TRBJ1-2; TRBD1 matches at 9 bases. The V segment lost 9 bases and the J segment 7 bases; nucleotides outside the gene matches: 12. This CDR3 region has 14 residues. Germline lookup yields CDR1 LNHDA and CDR2 SQIVND (reference sequence). This chain's CDR3 is CASRPGQGIFGYTF. The CDR3, as DNA: TGTGCCAGCAGACCGGGACAGGGAATATTTGGCTACACCTTC. The complete variable domain, with remaining parts taken from reference TRBV19 and TRBJ1-2, reads DGGITQSPKYLFRKEGQNVTLSCEQNLNHDAMYWYRQDPGQGLRLIYYSQIVNDFQKGDIAEGYSVSREKKESFPLTVTSAQKNPTAFYLCASRPGQGIFGYTFGSGTRLTVV.

The rearrangement uses TRBV30 and TRBJ2-6, with TRBD2 matching over 8 bases. Germline V gene lookup returns CDR1 GTSNPN and CDR2 SVGIG (reference sequence). This CDR3 spans 19 amino acids. Trimming took 2 bases from V and 0 from J; bases not matched to a gene: 12. CDR3 residues: CAWSPFSGDLFSGANVLTF. CDR3 nucleotides: TGTGCCTGGAGTCCCTTTAGCGGGGATCTATTCTCTGGGGCCAACGTCCTGACTTTC. The full variable domain, rest sourced from reference TRBV30 and TRBJ2-6, is SQTIHQWPATLVQPVGSPLSLECTVEGTSNPNLYWYRQAAGRGLQLLFYSVGIGQISSEVPQNLSASRPQDRQFILSSKKLLLSDSGFYLCAWSPFSGDLFSGANVLTFGAGSRLTVL.

The V and J genes are TRBV7-2 and TRBJ2-5; weak D call: TRBD2 (5 bases). The CDR3 extends over 14 amino acids. The germline CDR1 and CDR2 sequences are SGHTA and FQGNSA. The V gene lost 5 bases and the J gene lost 4 bases, with 14 bases spanning the gap. For the CDR3, the DNA is TGTGCCAGCAGCGCCACTAGTGGACGAGAGACCCAGTACTTC. Translated, it gives CASSATSGRETQYF.

This clone has only a few counts. The chain recombines TRBV11-3 with TRBJ2-1; 7 bases align to TRBD1. V shed 5 bases, J shed 0 bases, and the junction held 7 bases outside the gene matches. The V gene's germline CDR1 is SGHNT and CDR2 YENEEA. This CDR3 has 16 residues. The CDR3 here is CASSRTGPSSYNEQFF. The CDR3 nucleotides are TGTGCCAGCAGCCGGACAGGACCAAGCTCCTACAATGAGCAGTTCTTC.

CDR3 nucleotide sequence: TGTGCCAGCTCAACCGGGACAGTCCCCTACGAGCAGTACTTC. This encodes CASSTGTVPYEQYF. This chain connects TRBV18 to TRBJ2-7; 7 nucleotides line up with TRBD1. CDR1 is KGHSH, CDR2 LQKENI, per germline. V was clipped by 5 bases and J by 2 bases; unmatched bases: 6. This CDR3 is built from 14 residues.

This clone showed up just a few times. The chain employs TRBV5-4 and TRBJ1-3; a possible D gene is TRBD1 (6 bases). V was pared by 0 bases and J by 3 bases, with 10 bases between. CDR1 SGHNT and CDR2 YYREEE come from the germline V gene (reference sequence). This CDR3 spans 15 amino acids. CDR3 amino acids: CASSLVGALGNTIYF. CDR3 nucleotide sequence: TGTGCCAGCAGCTTGGTGGGGGCGCTTGGAAACACCATATATTTT.

The chain uses TRBV28 and TRBJ2-3, with 9 bases lining up with TRBD2. V was clipped by 5 bases and J by 5 bases; unmatched bases: 20. Per the germline V gene, CDR1 is MDHEN and CDR2 is SYDVKM. This CDR3 has 19 amino acids. CDR3 sequence reads: CASSLPWGGRGASGDTQYF. DNA for the CDR3: TGTGCCAGCAGTCTCCCATGGGGCGGGAGGGGGGCTTCCGGAGATACGCAGTATTTT.

The genes are TRBV7-3 and TRBJ2-3, with 8 positions matching TRBD1. The V segment lost 8 bases and the J segment 3 bases; nucleotides outside the gene matches: 10. Germline values: CDR1 SGHTA, CDR2 FQGTGA. CDR3 length equals 15 residues. DNA of the CDR3: TGTGCCAGCCGGAAGACAGGGGCTAGAACAGATACGCAGTATTTT. As protein: CASRKTGARTDTQYF.

V and J are TRBV24-1 and TRBJ2-1; possible D gene TRBD2, 5 bases. V dropped 4 bases and J dropped 16 bases, with 19 bases sitting between them. The CDR3 is 13 amino acids. The V gene's germline CDR1 is KGHDR and CDR2 SFDVKD. The CDR3 loop reads CATSEHQADHYFF. The DNA for the CDR3 is TGTGCCACCAGTGAACACCAAGCGGACCACTACTTCTTC.

The CDR3 sequence: CSASHRGTLATNEKLFF. As DNA, the CDR3 is TGCAGTGCTAGTCACAGGGGGACCCTTGCAACTAATGAAAAACTGTTTTTT. The genes are TRBV20-1 and TRBJ1-4; TRBD1 matches at 8 bases. The CDR3 covers 17 residues. V shed 3 bases, J shed 0 bases, and the junction held 9 bases outside the gene matches. Germline-derived CDR1 and CDR2 are DFQATT and SNEGSKA (reference sequence).

The chain links TRBV5-4 to TRBJ2-5, with 12 bases identical to TRBD2. Unmatched junction bases numbered 9, after V lost 4 bases and J lost 2 bases. The V gene's germline CDR1 is SGHNT and CDR2 YYREEE (reference sequence). The CDR3 extends over 17 amino acids. The CDR3 nucleotides read TGTGCCAGCAGCGTCGGACTAGCGGGGAACCTACAAGAGACCCAGTACTTC. Translated, it gives CASSVGLAGNLQETQYF.

V usage is TRBV7-9 and J usage is TRBJ1-1; 8 bases fit TRBD1. Looked up from germline, CDR1 is SEHNR and CDR2 is FQNEAQ (reference sequence). J was trimmed by 3 bases and V by 4 bases; bases with no gene match: 1. The CDR3 is made up of 13 amino acids. CDR3 protein: CASSSQGDTEAFF. The CDR3 coding sequence is TGTGCCAGCAGCTCACAGGGGGACACTGAAGCTTTCTTT.

The chain is built from TRBV5-1 and TRBJ2-7, with a tentative D call TRBD1 (5 bases). V gave up 1 base and J gave up 6 bases, with 14 bases separating them. The CDR3 is 14 amino acids. In germline, CDR1 is SGHRS, CDR2 YFSETQ. For the CDR3, the DNA is TGCGCCAGCAGCTTGCTCTTCCAGGGTATCGAGCAGTACTTC. Translation gives CASSLLFQGIEQYF.

This chain links TRBV7-8 with TRBJ2-7, with a tentative D call TRBD1 (6 bases). The CDR3 spans 17 residues. Germline CDR1 SGHVS, CDR2 FQNEAQ. V lost 0 bases to trimming and J lost 5 bases, with 20 bases between them. The CDR3 sequence is CASSLARLGGTPDEQYF. CDR3 nucleotides: TGTGCCAGCAGCTTAGCGCGATTGGGTGGGACACCGGACGAGCAGTACTTC.